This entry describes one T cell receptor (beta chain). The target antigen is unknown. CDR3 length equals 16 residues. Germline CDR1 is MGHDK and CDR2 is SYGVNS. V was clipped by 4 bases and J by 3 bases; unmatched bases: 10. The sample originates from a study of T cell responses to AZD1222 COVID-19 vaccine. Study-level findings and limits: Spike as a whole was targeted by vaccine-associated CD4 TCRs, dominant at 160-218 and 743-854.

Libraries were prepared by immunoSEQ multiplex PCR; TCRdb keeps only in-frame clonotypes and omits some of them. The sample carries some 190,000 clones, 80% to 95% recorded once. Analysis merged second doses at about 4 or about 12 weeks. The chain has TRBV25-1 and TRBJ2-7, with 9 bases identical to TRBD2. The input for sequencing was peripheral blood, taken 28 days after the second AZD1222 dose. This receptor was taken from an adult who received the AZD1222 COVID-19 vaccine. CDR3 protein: CASSGGGRAHRYEQYF. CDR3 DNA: TGTGCCAGCAGTGGTGGCGGGAGGGCCCATCGCTACGAGCAGTACTTC.